This T cell receptor beta chain was profiled in a study of T-cell reconstitution after alpha-beta-depleted transplantation in children (TCRdb year 2016). With regard to the full study: T-cell immune reconstitution after TCRalphabeta/CD19-depleted allogeneic hematopoietic cell transplantation in children was quantitatively tracked in the study by means of TCR repertoire profiling. Results the study describes overall, beyond this receptor: Over subsequent months, a decline in hyperexpanded clone frequencies was noted, and after one year, T-cell counts and TCRbeta diversity were mostly ascribed to newly produced T cells. About two months after transplant, the apparently early recovery of alphabetaT-cell counts reportedly depended on just several hundred clones that had expanded rapidly and came from non-depleted graft cells. The high TCRbeta diversity at day 60 in some patients was ascribed to recipient T cells and intrathymic progenitors that had survived conditioning.

As for this clonotype: Its specific antigen is unknown. A read error is possible here, since a much larger clone lies one base away.

The library was prepared using PCR. These reads were obtained on an Illumina HiSeq 2500. TCR library preparation used molecular barcoding, with unique molecular identifiers applied to normalize quantification of the TCRbeta repertoire. TCRdb trimmed the raw reads at Q25, called clones with MiXCR and kept productive beta chains. Every entry covers one CDR3 protein and lists the most common genes and DNA from its rows. Counted in this sample were roughly 300,000 distinct CDR3 sequences; 9.5% to 13% of them appeared once. The top ten hold 20% to 25% of the sample. The sample's treatment or condition, from its label and the paper: allogeneic hematopoietic cell transplantation with graft depleted of TCRalphabeta T cells and CD19 B cells. Transplant recipients were children who received TCRalphabeta/CD19-depleted allogeneic hematopoietic cell grafts. CDR1 and CDR2 were assigned from the germline V gene (reference sequence) as MNHEY and SMNVEV. From cysteine to phenylalanine, the CDR3 is 12 amino acids long. The retained sequence is limited to the CDR3, 36 bases, with the frame set at the first base.

The sequence was collected from a male patient between 2 and 15 years old who had a stem cell transplant for chronic granulomatous disease, so the T cells may come from the graft donor. The sequencing used peripheral blood, collected 180 days after TCRalphabeta/CD19-depleted stem cell transplant. The chain joins TRBV27 to TRBJ2-7; confidence is insufficient to name the D gene. The nucleotide sequence reads as follows: TGTGCCAGCTTTTCGAGCTCCTACGAGCAGTCCTTC. This codes for CASFSSSYEQSF.